This T cell receptor beta chain came from a study of prognosis after radiotherapy for stage I lung cancer. This clonotype was recorded many times. Deletions cut 0 bases from V and 3 bases from J, with 6 bases between. The CDR3 loop spans 13 amino acids. In germline, CDR1 is SGDLS, CDR2 YYNGEE. Starting from genomic DNA, TCR beta CDR3 was amplified through two-round multiplex PCR. The use of primers specific to each TRBV and TRBJ gene characterized first-round PCR. MiXCR was run by TCRdb on the multiplex PCR reads, yielding one entry per CDR3 protein. Found here are some 60,000 distinct CDR3 sequences, 26% of them singletons; the top ten hold 6.5% to 8.5%.

This sequence joins TRBV9 and TRBJ1-1; D is unclear. The starting material was PBMCs, obtained before or after stereotactic body radiation therapy (not recorded which). This sequence originates from a donor aged 50 or older with non-small cell lung cancer. Written as DNA, the CDR3 is TGTGCCAGCAGCGTAGGGCTAGACACTGAAGCTTTCTTT. It specifies CASSVGLDTEAFF. Together with reference TRBV9 and TRBJ1-1, the CDR3 gives the full variable domain: DSGVTQTPKHLITATGQRVTLRCSPRSGDLSVYWYQQSLDQGLQFLIQYYNGEERAKGNILERFSAQQFPDLHSELNLSSLELGDSALYFCASSVGLDTEAFFGQGTRLTVV.